This T cell receptor (beta chain) was documented in a study of shared clonotypes between healthy human individuals. Study-wide results and caveats: Sample collection involved blood only; tissue repertoires are likely different.

Points on this clone: The antigen is undetermined.

Deep-level settings were used for running the assay. Original methodology: ImmunoSEQ output lacked quality scores and full-length reads, limiting matched filtering. Clones were read by immunoSEQ multiplex PCR, and TCRdb kept only the in-frame ones, dropping some. V and J calls and clone size follow that table, whereas D and trimming were derived from the DNA. The table shows 650,000 to 700,000 clones, with roughly 87% occurring only once. Unmatched junction bases numbered 6, after V lost 2 bases and J lost 4 bases. CDR1 MGHRA and CDR2 YSYEKL come from the germline V gene. The CDR3 has 15 residues. V is TRBV4-1 and J is TRBJ2-7, with 9 bases fitting TRBD2. This receptor was obtained from a man younger than 35 in good health. Some clones in this sample may be carry-over from other donors' samples. The specimen sequenced was memory CD8+ T cells from PBMCs. Subset: CD45RO+ cells pooled with CCR7-negative TemRA cells. The CDR3 DNA reads as TGCGCCAGCAGCCAATCACTAGCGGGTCCTTACGAGCAGTACTTC. Translated, it gives CASSQSLAGPYEQYF.